The 13 T cell receptor beta chains reported below all come from one sample, sequenced in a study of cytomegalovirus exposure and HLA in healthy donors. This PCR relied on a set of 60 Vbeta primers and 13 Jbeta primers. Method: immunoSEQ multiplex PCR; TCRdb's copy keeps in-frame clones and lacks some. Altogether over 150,000 clones are present, 75% being singletons, with the ten largest covering approximately 3%. Sequencing was carried out using PBMCs. The receptors here all came from a woman between 45 and 60 years old in good health and CMV-seropositive.

This chain links TRBV9 with TRBJ2-7, with a tentative D call TRBD2 (6 bases). The V gene's germline CDR1 is SGDLS and CDR2 YYNGEE. V lost 0 bases, J lost 9 bases, and 19 bases lay in between. This CDR3 comprises 15 residues. The CDR3 reads CASSVDSGRSTAQYF. CDR3 DNA: TGTGCCAGCAGCGTAGACTCAGGGAGGAGTACGGCGCAGTACTTC.

In its sample, this clone was seen a few times. The gene calls are TRBV6-5 and TRBJ1-2; 10 nucleotides align to TRBD1. V lost 0 bases to trimming and J lost 4 bases; unmatched junction nucleotides: 5. CDR1 is MNHEY, CDR2 SVGAGI, per germline. The CDR3 covers 16 residues. The CDR3 spells CASSYSPGQGPYGYTF. In nucleotides, the CDR3 is TGTGCCAGCAGTTACTCTCCGGGACAGGGGCCCTATGGCTACACCTTC.

The rearrangement joins TRBV7-8 to TRBJ2-7; 7 nucleotides align to TRBD1. CDR1 SGHVS and CDR2 FQNEAQ come from the germline V gene. V dropped 2 bases and J dropped 7; count of bases not matched to a gene: 2. This CDR3 is 12 amino acids long. The CDR3 region has the DNA TGTGCCAGCAGCTTAATACAGGGGGAGCAGTACTTC. Translated: CASSLIQGEQYF.

The sample holds one count of this clone. The chain joins TRBV12-5 to TRBJ2-1; 10 bases fit TRBD2. Germline CDR1 is LGHNT and CDR2 is FRNRAP. This CDR3 contains 16 residues. V was pared by 2 bases and J by 5 bases, with 6 bases of the junction left unmatched. CDR3 in DNA: TGTGCTAGTGGTTTGTTTCCTAGCGGGAGAAACAATGAGCAGTTCTTC. Translation gives CASGLFPSGRNNEQFF. The full variable domain, with the rest looked up from reference TRBV12-5 and TRBJ2-1, is DARVTQTPRHKVTEMGQEVTMRCQPILGHNTVFWYRQTMMQGLELLAYFRNRAPLDDSGMPKDRFSAEMPDATLATLKIQPSEPRDSAVYFCASGLFPSGRNNEQFFGPGTRLTVL.

The V and J genes are TRBV7-7 and TRBJ1-3, with TRBD1 as a possible D gene (5 bases). Germline values: CDR1 SSHAT, CDR2 FNYEAQ (reference sequence). The CDR3 extends over 16 amino acids. Between the trimmed V and J ends, which lost 5 bases and 0 bases, there was a span of 14 bases. The CDR3 protein is CASSATDVLSGNTIYF. CDR3 DNA: TGTGCCAGCAGCGCGACAGATGTCCTCTCTGGAAACACCATATATTTT.

The chain recombines TRBV7-9 with TRBJ1-3, with a weak D call TRBD1 (6 bases). Germline values: CDR1 SEHNR, CDR2 FQNEAQ (reference sequence). There are 16 residues in the CDR3. Trimming took 2 bases from V and 3 from J, leaving 14 bases between them. The CDR3 sequence: CASSLSGQGNGNTIYF. CDR3 DNA: TGTGCCAGCAGCTTATCTGGTCAGGGGAATGGAAACACCATATATTTT.

This chain joins TRBV7-9 and TRBJ1-1; D perhaps matches TRBD1 (5 bases). The CDR3 has 14 amino acids. CDR1 is SEHNR and CDR2 is FQNEAQ in the germline V gene (reference sequence). The V end was cut by 5 bases, the J end by 5 bases, with 15 bases between. This CDR3 is CASSPGGGGTEAFF. The CDR3 nucleotides read TGTGCCAGCAGCCCCGGCGGTGGGGGGACTGAAGCTTTCTTT.

The J gene is TRBJ2-5, the V gene TRBV6-1; the match to TRBD1 covers 8 bases. Near its end, the DNA agrees better with TRBJ2-7, so the J call may be wrong. The CDR3 is 14 residues long. Per germline, CDR1 MNHNS and CDR2 SASEGT. In nucleotides, the CDR3 is TGTGCCAGCATCCTAGACAGGGGAACCTACGAGCAGTACTTC. It yields the protein CASILDRGTYEQYF.

This chain connects TRBV7-9 to TRBJ2-3; 12 bases agree with TRBD2. The CDR3 has 16 amino acids. J lost 2 bases, V lost 5 bases, and 5 bases had no gene match. The germline V gene encodes CDR1 SEHNR and CDR2 FQNEAQ (reference sequence). Here the CDR3 reads CASSRTSGGTTDTQYF. The CDR3 DNA follows: TGTGCCAGCAGCAGAACTAGCGGGGGGACCACAGATACGCAGTATTTT.

The chain is built from TRBV5-1 and TRBJ2-5; 8 nucleotides agree with TRBD1. V dropped 3 bases and J dropped 7; count of bases not matched to a gene: 11. The germline V gene encodes CDR1 SGHRS and CDR2 YFSETQ. CDR3 length: 15 residues. CDR3 loop: CASSSWTGSTGTQYF. CDR3 nucleotide sequence: TGCGCCAGCAGCTCTTGGACAGGGTCAACGGGGACCCAGTACTTC.

The gene calls are TRBV6-1 and TRBJ1-3; D is unresolved. Per germline, CDR1 MNHNS and CDR2 SASEGT. V lost 1 base to trimming and J lost 4 bases, with 5 bases between them. The CDR3 is 13 residues long. CDR3 sequence (DNA): TGTGCCAGCAGTGAAGAGCCCGGAAACACCATATATTTT. Protein: CASSEEPGNTIYF.

This rearrangement joins TRBV29-1 to TRBJ2-5, with D perhaps TRBD1 (6 bases). Germline loops: CDR1 SQVTM, CDR2 ANQGSEA. V lost 4 bases and J 4 bases, leaving 10 bases between the germline ends. The CDR3 runs 12 residues. Here the CDR3 DNA reads TGCAGCGTTGTGGGGGCGGGAGAGACCCAGTACTTC. Protein product: CSVVGAGETQYF.

The gene calls are TRBV4-2 and TRBJ1-6, with D perhaps matching TRBD1 (5 bases). Trimming shortened V by 0 bases and J by 11 bases, and 8 bases separated the two germline ends. Per the germline V gene, CDR1 is LGHNA and CDR2 is YNFKEQ. The CDR3 sequence is 13 residues long. In DNA, the CDR3 is TGTGCCAGCAGCCAAGATCGCAGGGCACCCCTCCACTTT. Its protein is CASSQDRRAPLHF.